The rows below give T cell receptor beta chains drawn from one sample of a study of cytomegalovirus exposure and HLA in healthy donors. Here immunoSEQ multiplex PCR was the method, and the copy in TCRdb shows in-frame clones only, minus some. In the table there are about 100,000 clones, around 74% of which are singletons. Sequenced material: PBMCs. The receptors originated from a man aged 35 to 55 in good health and CMV-seropositive. CDR3s include the opening cysteine and the closing phenylalanine or tryptophan. A D gene is named only where the DNA matches it firmly. Only some rows state a clone size, as once, few, many or a class for expanded clones.

J: TRBJ2-5
V: TRBV13
D: TRBD1
length: 14
size: once
DNA: TGTGCCAGCAGCACCGGACAGGGTGGGGAGACCCAGTACTTC
CDR3: CASSTGQGGETQYF

J: TRBJ1-1
V: TRBV9
D: TRBD1
length: 14
size: -
DNA: TGTGCCAGCAGCCCTCAGGGGGGCGGCACTGAAGCTTTCTTT
CDR3: CASSPQGGGTEAFF

J: TRBJ2-5
V: TRBV5-4
D: TRBD1
length: 16
size: once
DNA: TGTGCCAGCAGCGACTTAAGGGGGGACAGGGGTCAGACCCAGTACTTC
CDR3: CASSDLRGDRGQTQYF

J: TRBJ2-3
V: TRBV2
D: TRBD2
length: 15
size: few
DNA: TGTGCCAGCAGTGTTGGGACTAGCGGGATGGATACGCAGTATTTT
CDR3: CASSVGTSGMDTQYF

J: TRBJ2-7
V: TRBV10-3
D: TRBD1
length: 16
size: few
DNA: TGTGCCATCAGTGACTCGCTTGGACAGGGGGAATACGAGCAGTACTTC
CDR3: CAISDSLGQGEYEQYF

J: TRBJ1-2
V: TRBV5-1
D: -
length: 14
size: -
DNA: TGCGCCAGCAGCTTGGATTCAGGCAGCTATGGCTACACCTTC
CDR3: CASSLDSGSYGYTF

J: TRBJ1-1
V: TRBV6-5
D: TRBD1
length: 14
size: few
DNA: TGTGCCAATTGGACAGGGGGCATGAGCACTGAAGCTTTCTTT
CDR3: CANWTGGMSTEAFF

J: TRBJ2-5
V: TRBV9
D: TRBD1
length: 16
size: -
DNA: TGTGCCAGCAGCCTAAGGACAGGGGGCTACCAAGAGACCCAGTACTTC
CDR3: CASSLRTGGYQETQYF

J: TRBJ2-3
V: TRBV7-9
D: TRBD2
length: 15
size: -
DNA: TGTGCCAGTCCCCCGAGCGGGAGGGCCGCATATACGCAGTATTTT
CDR3: CASPPSGRAAYTQYF

J: TRBJ2-3
V: TRBV4-1
D: -
length: 13
size: -
DNA: TGCGCCAGCAGCCAACAAGCCGGAGATACGCAGTATTTT
CDR3: CASSQQAGDTQYF

J: TRBJ2-3
V: TRBV5-1
D: TRBD2
length: 16
size: -
DNA: TGCGCCAGCAGCTTGATCAGGACTAGCCCTAGGGATACGCAGTATTTT
CDR3: CASSLIRTSPRDTQYF

J: TRBJ1-2
V: TRBV5-1
D: -
length: 17
size: -
DNA: TGCGCCAGCAGCTTGGGTCAGCCCTCTAGCACTAACTATGGCTACACCTTC
CDR3: CASSLGQPSSTNYGYTF

J: TRBJ1-4
V: TRBV27
D: -
length: 15
size: once
DNA: TGTGCCAGCAGTTGGAACAGGGCAACTAATGAAAAACTGTTTTTT
CDR3: CASSWNRATNEKLFF

J: TRBJ1-2
V: TRBV6-1
D: -
length: 13
size: few
DNA: TGTGCCAGCAGTGAAGTCGGGAGATATGGCTACACCTTC
CDR3: CASSEVGRYGYTF

J: TRBJ2-7
V: TRBV6-6
D: -
length: 13
size: few
DNA: TGTGCCAGCAGTTATCGCAGGCCATACGAGCAGTACTTC
CDR3: CASSYRRPYEQYF

J: TRBJ2-6
V: TRBV7-9
D: -
length: 17
size: -
DNA: TGTGCCAGCAGCTTATTCAGGGCTAGCTCTGGGGCCAACGTCCTGACTTTC
CDR3: CASSLFRASSGANVLTF

J: TRBJ1-5
V: TRBV11-2
D: -
length: 15
size: -
DNA: TGTGCCAGCAGCTTAGTCGGGCAGGGTAATCAGCCCCAGCATTTT
CDR3: CASSLVGQGNQPQHF

J: TRBJ2-1
V: TRBV5-4
D: -
length: 11
size: -
DNA: TGTGCCAGCAGCTCAGACAATGAGCAGTTCTTC
CDR3: CASSSDNEQFF

J: TRBJ1-5
V: TRBV4-1
D: -
length: 13
size: once
DNA: TGCGCCAGCAGCCAAGTTCTGGGCCAGCCCCAGCATTTT
CDR3: CASSQVLGQPQHF

J: TRBJ1-3
V: TRBV19
D: TRBD1
length: 15
size: -
DNA: TGTGCCAGTAGGACCACGGGACAGGGGGGAAACACCATATATTTT
CDR3: CASRTTGQGGNTIYF